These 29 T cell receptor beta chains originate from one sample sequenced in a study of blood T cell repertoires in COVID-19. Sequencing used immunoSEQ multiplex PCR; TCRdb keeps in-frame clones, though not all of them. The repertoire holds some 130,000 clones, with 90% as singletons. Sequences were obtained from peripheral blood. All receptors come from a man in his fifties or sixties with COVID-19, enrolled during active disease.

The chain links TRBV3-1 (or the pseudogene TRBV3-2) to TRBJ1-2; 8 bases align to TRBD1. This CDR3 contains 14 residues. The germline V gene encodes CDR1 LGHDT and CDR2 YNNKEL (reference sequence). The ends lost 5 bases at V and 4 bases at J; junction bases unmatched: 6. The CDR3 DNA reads TGTGCCAGCAGCGGACAGGGATTGGGCTATGGCTACACCTTC. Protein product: CASSGQGLGYGYTF.

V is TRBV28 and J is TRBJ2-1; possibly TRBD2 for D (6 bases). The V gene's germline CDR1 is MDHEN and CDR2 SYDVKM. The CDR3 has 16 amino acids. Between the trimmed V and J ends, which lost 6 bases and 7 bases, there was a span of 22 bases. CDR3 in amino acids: CASSPRDSPGRNEQFF. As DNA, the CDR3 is TGTGCCAGCAGCCCACGGGACTCCCCTGGCCGAAATGAGCAGTTCTTC.

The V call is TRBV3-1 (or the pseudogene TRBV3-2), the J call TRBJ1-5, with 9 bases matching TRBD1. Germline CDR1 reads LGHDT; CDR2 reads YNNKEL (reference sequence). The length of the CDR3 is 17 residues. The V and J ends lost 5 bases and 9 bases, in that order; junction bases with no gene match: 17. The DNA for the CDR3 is TGTGCCAGCAGCTTCCGGGACAGGGATGGCGACCCTGGGCCCCAGCATTTT. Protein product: CASSFRDRDGDPGPQHF.

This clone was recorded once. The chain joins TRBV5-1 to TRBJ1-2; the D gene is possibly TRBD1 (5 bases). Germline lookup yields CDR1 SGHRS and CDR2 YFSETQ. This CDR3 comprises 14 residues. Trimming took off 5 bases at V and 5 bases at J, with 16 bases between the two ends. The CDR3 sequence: CASRPGGAMYGYTF. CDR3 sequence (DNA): TGCGCCAGCAGGCCCGGCGGGGCGATGTATGGCTACACCTTC.

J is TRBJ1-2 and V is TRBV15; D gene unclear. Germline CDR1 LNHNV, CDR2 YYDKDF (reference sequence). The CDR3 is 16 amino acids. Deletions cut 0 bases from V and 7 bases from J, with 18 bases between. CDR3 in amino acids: CATSRDLIYSAIGYTF. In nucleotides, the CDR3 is TGTGCCACCAGCAGAGATCTGATTTACAGTGCAATTGGCTACACCTTC.

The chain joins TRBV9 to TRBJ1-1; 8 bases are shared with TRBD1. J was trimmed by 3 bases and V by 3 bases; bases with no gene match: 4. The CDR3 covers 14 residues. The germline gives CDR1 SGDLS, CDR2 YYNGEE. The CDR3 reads CASSGETGDTEAFF. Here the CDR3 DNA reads TGTGCCAGCAGCGGAGAGACAGGGGACACTGAAGCTTTCTTT.

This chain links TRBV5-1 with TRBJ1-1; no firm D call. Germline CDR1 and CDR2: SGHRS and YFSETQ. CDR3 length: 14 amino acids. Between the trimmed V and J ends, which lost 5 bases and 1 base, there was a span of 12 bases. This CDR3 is CASSKDTGNTEAFF. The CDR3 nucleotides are TGCGCCAGCAGTAAAGACACCGGGAACACTGAAGCTTTCTTT.

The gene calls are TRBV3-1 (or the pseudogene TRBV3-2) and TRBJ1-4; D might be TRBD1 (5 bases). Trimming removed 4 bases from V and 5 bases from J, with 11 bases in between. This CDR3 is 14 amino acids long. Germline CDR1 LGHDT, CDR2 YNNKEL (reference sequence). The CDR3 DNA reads TGTGCCAGCAGCCCCCCCGGGGGGAATGAAAAACTGTTTTTT. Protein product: CASSPPGGNEKLFF.

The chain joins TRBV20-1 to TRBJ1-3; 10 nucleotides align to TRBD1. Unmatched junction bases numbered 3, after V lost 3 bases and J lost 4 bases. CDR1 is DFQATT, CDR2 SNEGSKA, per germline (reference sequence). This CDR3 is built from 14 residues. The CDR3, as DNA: TGCAGTGCTAGTGGGACAGGGGCAGGAAACACCATATATTTT. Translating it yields CSASGTGAGNTIYF.

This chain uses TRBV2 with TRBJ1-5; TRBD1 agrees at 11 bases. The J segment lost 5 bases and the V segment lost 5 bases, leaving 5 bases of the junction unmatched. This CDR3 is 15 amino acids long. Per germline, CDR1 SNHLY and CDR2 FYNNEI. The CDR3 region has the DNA TGTGCCAGCAGTTACCGGGACAGGGGGGATCAGCCCCAGCATTTT. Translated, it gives CASSYRDRGDQPQHF.

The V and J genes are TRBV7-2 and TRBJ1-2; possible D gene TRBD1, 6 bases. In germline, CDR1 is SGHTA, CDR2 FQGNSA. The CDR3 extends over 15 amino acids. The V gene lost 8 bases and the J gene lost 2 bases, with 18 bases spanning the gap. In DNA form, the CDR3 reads TGTGCCAGCGGACCACCAGGGGCCCTAAACTATGGCTACACCTTC. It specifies CASGPPGALNYGYTF. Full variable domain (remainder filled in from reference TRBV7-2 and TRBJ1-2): GAGVSQSPSNKVTEKGKDVELRCDPISGHTALYWYRQSLGQGLEFLIYFQGNSAPDKSGLPSDRFSAERTGGSVSTLTIQRTQQEDSAVYLCASGPPGALNYGYTFGSGTRLTVV.

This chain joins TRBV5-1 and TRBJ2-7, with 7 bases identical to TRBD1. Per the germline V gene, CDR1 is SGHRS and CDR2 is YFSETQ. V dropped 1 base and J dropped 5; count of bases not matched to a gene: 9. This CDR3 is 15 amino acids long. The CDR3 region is CASSLTPGQTNEQYF. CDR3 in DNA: TGCGCCAGCAGCTTGACACCGGGACAGACAAACGAGCAGTACTTC.

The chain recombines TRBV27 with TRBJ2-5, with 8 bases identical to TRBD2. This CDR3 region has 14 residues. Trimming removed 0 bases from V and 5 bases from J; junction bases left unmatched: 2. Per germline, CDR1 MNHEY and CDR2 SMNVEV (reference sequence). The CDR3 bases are TGTGCCAGCAGTTTATCCCGGGAGGGCGAGACCCAGTACTTC. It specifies CASSLSREGETQYF.

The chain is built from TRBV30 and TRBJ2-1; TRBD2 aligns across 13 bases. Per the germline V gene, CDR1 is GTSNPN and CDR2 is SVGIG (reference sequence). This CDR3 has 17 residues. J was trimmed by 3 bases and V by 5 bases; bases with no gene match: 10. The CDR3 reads CAWRYPGLAGDYNEQFF. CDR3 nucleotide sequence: TGTGCCTGGCGATACCCCGGACTAGCGGGAGACTACAATGAGCAGTTCTTC.

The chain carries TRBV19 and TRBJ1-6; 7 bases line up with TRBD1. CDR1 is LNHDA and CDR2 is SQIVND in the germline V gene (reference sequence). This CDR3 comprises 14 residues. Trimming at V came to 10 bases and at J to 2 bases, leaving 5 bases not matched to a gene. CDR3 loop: CATTGMAYNSPLHF. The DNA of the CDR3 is TGTGCCACGACAGGGATGGCCTATAATTCACCCCTCCACTTT.

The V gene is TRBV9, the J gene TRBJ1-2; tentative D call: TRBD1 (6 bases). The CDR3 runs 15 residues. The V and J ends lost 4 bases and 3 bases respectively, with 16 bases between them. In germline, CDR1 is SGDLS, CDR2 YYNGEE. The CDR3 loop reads CASSPRQVGDYGYTF. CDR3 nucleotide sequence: TGTGCCAGCAGCCCCCGACAGGTTGGGGACTATGGCTACACCTTC. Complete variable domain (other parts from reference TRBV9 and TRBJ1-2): DSGVTQTPKHLITATGQRVTLRCSPRSGDLSVYWYQQSLDQGLQFLIQYYNGEERAKGNILERFSAQQFPDLHSELNLSSLELGDSALYFCASSPRQVGDYGYTFGSGTRLTVV.

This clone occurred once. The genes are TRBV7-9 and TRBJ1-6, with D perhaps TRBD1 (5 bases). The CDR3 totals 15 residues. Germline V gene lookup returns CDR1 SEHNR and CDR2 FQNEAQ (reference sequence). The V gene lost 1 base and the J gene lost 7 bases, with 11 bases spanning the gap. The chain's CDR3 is CASSLEGQMNSPLHF. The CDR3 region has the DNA TGTGCCAGCAGCTTAGAGGGGCAGATGAATTCACCCCTCCACTTT.

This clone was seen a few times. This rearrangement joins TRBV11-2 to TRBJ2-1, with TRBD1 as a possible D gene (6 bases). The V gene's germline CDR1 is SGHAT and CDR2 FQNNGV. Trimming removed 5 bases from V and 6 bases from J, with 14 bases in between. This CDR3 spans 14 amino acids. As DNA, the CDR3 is TGTGCCAGCAGCCCCATCCGACAGGCCAATGAGCAGTTCTTC. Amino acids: CASSPIRQANEQFF.

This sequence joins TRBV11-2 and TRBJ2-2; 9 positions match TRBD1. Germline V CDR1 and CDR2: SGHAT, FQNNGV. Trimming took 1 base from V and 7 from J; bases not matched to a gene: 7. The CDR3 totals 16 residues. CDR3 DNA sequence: TGTGCCAGCAGCTTAGGCCGGGACAGGGATGACGGGGAGCTGTTTTTT. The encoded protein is CASSLGRDRDDGELFF. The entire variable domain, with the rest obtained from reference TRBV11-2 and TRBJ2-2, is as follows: EAGVAQSPRYKIIEKRQSVAFWCNPISGHATLYWYQQILGQGPKLLIQFQNNGVVDDSQLPKDRFSAERLKGVDSTLKIQPAKLEDSAVYLCASSLGRDRDDGELFFGEGSRLTVL.

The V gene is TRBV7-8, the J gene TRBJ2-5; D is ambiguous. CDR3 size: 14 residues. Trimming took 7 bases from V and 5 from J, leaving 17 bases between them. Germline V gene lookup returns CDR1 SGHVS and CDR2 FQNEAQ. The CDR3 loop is CASTPLEARETQYF. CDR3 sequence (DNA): TGTGCCAGCACCCCTTTAGAGGCCCGGGAGACCCAGTACTTC.

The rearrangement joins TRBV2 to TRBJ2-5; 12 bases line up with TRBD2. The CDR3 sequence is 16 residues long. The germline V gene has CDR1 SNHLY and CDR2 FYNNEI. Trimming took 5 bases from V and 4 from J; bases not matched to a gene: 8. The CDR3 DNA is TGTGCCAGCAGTTCGTTACTAGCGGGAGGAGGAGAGACCCAGTACTTC. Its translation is CASSSLLAGGGETQYF.

As DNA, the CDR3 is TGTGCCAGCAGTCCCGAGGTCTACAATGAGCAGTTCTTC. Its translation is CASSPEVYNEQFF. The rearrangement joins TRBV12-3 or TRBV12-4 to TRBJ2-1, with no clear D. The CDR3 loop spans 13 amino acids. V was trimmed by 5 bases and J by 3 bases, leaving 8 bases between them.

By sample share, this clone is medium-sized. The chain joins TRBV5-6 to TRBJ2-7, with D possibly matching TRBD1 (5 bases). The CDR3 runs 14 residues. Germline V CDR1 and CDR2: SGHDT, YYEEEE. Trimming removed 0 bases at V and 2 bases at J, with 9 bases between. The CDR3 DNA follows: TGTGCCAGCAGCTTGGGCGACAGCACCTACGAGCAGTACTTC. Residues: CASSLGDSTYEQYF.

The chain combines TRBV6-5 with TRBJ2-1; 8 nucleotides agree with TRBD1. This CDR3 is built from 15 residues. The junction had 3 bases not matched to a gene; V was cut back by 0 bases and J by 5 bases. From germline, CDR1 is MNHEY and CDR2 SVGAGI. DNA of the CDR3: TGTGCCAGCAGTTACTCCTGGACAGGGCACAATGAGCAGTTCTTC. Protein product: CASSYSWTGHNEQFF.

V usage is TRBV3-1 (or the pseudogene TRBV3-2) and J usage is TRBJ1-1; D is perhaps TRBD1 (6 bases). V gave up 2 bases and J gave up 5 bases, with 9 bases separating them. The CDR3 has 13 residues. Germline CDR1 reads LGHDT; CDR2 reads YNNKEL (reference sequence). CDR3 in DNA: TGTGCCAGCAGCCAACTCAGGGGAACTGAAGCTTTCTTT. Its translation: CASSQLRGTEAFF.

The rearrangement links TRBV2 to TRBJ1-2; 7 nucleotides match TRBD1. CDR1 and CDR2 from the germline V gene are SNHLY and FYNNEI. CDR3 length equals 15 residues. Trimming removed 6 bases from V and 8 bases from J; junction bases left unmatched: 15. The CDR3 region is CASSTADRPSGGYTF. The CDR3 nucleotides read TGTGCCAGCAGCACCGCGGACAGGCCAAGTGGCGGCTACACCTTC. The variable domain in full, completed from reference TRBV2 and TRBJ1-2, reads EPEVTQTPSHQVTQMGQEVILRCVPISNHLYFYWYRQILGQKVEFLVSFYNNEISEKSEIFDDQFSVERPDGSNFTLKIRSTKLEDSAMYFCASSTADRPSGGYTFGSGTRLTVV.

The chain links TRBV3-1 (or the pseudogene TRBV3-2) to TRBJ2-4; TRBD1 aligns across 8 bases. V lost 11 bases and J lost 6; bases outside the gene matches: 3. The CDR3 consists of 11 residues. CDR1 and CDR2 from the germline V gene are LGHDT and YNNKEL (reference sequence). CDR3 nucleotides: TGTGCCTCAGGGGGCAGAAACATTCAGTACTTC. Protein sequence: CASGGRNIQYF.

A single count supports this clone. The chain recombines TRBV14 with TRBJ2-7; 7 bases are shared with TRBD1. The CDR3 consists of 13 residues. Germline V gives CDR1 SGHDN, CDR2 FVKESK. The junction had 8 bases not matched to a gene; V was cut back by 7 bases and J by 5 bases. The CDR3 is CASKRQGGDEQYF. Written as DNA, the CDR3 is TGTGCCAGCAAGAGACAGGGTGGGGACGAGCAGTACTTC.

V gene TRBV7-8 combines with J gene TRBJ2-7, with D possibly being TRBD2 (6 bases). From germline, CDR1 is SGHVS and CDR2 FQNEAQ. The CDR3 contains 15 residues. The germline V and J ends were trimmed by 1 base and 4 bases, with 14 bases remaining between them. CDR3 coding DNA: TGTGCCAGCAGCTTAGTTATCGGTAGCGGATACGAGCAGTACTTC. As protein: CASSLVIGSGYEQYF.